The next 3 T cell receptor beta chains were all read from a single sample in a study of blood T cell repertoires in COVID-19 (dated by TCRdb to between 2020 and 2021). Receptors were amplified or captured by the immunoSEQ multiplex PCR assay. TCRdb obtained this table from immuneACCESS and retained in-frame rearrangements with V and J assigned. These tables miss some clones; where compared with another copy, unresolved V genes account for less than half of the shortfall, and the remainder is unexplained. The sample table records roughly 170,000 clones; around 80% of these occur just once. 9.5% to 15% of the sample belongs to the ten largest clones. The sequencing sample was made of PBMCs or T cells enriched from blood (not recorded which). Receptors were obtained from a man aged 45-65 years who had recovered from COVID-19.

This clone was seen just once. The genes are TRBV24-1 and TRBJ2-5; 9 bases map to TRBD1. Germline V lookup: CDR1 KGHDR, CDR2 SFDVKD. Trimming at V came to 5 bases and at J to 1 base, leaving 7 bases not matched to a gene. The CDR3 loop spans 16 amino acids. CDR3 sequence (DNA): TGTGCCACCAGTGGCCCGGGACAGGGAGGCCAAGAGACCCAGTACTTC. This codes for CATSGPGQGGQETQYF.

This chain uses TRBV3-1 (or the pseudogene TRBV3-2) with TRBJ2-1; no reliable D call. The V gene lost 6 bases and the J gene lost 2 bases, with 14 bases spanning the gap. The CDR3 sequence is 15 residues long. Germline lookup yields CDR1 LGHDT and CDR2 YNNKEL (reference sequence). The CDR3 here is CASRAPGLAYNEQFF. CDR3 DNA sequence: TGTGCCAGCAGGGCCCCGGGTTTAGCCTACAATGAGCAGTTCTTC.

This clone was counted only a few times. The rearrangement uses TRBV6-5 and TRBJ1-2, with 8 bases fitting TRBD1. CDR3 size: 14 residues. The V and J ends lost 4 bases and 4 bases, in that order; junction bases with no gene match: 5. Per germline, CDR1 MNHEY and CDR2 SVGAGI. The CDR3 DNA is TGTGCCAGCAGTTGGGACAGGTCCTCCTATGGCTACACCTTC. Its translation: CASSWDRSSYGYTF.